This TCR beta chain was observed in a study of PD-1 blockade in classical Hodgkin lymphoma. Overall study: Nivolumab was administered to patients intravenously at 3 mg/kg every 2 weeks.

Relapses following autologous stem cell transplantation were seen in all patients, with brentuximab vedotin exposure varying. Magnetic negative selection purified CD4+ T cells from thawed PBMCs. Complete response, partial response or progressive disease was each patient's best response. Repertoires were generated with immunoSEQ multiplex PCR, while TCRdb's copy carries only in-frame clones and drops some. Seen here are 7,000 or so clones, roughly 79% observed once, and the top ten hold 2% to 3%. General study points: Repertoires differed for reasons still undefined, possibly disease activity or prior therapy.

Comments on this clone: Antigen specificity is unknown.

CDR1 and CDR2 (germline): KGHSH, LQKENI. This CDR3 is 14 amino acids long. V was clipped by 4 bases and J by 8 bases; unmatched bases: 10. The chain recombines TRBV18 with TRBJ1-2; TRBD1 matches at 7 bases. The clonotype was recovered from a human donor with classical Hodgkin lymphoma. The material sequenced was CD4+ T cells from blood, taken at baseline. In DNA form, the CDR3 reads TGTGCCAGCTCACTCGGACAGGATCCTATGGGCTACACCTTC. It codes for CASSLGQDPMGYTF.